The text below deals with one TCR beta chain. This record comes from a study of shared clonotypes between healthy human individuals. Trimming stripped 2 bases from V and 4 bases from J, with 13 bases between. Germline lookup yields CDR1 PRHDT and CDR2 FYEKMQ (reference sequence). The CDR3 covers 15 residues. The method was immunoSEQ multiplex PCR; TCRdb's version includes in-frame clones alone and lacks a portion of them. The sample holds over 1.5 million clones, 98% seen once. The chain is built from TRBV13 and TRBJ2-3; maybe TRBD1 (6 bases). The TCR comes from a man between 25 and 39 years old in good health. Specimen: naive CD4+ T cells sorted from blood. Subset noted: CD45RA+ positively selected. CDR3 in amino acids: CASSLRQVGSDTQYF. In nucleotides, the CDR3 is TGTGCCAGCAGCTTACGACAGGTCGGCTCAGATACGCAGTATTTT.